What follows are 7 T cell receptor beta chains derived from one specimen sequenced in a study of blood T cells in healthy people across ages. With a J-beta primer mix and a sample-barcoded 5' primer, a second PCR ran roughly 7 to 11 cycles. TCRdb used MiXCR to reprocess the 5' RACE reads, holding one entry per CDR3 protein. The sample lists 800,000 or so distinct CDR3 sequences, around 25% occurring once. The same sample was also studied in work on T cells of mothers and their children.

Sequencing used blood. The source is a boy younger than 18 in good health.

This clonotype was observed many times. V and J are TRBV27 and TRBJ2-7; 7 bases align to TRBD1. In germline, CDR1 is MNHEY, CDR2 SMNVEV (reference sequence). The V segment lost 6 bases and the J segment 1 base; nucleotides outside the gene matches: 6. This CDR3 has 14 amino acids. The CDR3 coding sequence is TGTGCCAGCAGCTTAAGGGACAGATCCTACGAGCAGTACTTC. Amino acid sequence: CASSLRDRSYEQYF.

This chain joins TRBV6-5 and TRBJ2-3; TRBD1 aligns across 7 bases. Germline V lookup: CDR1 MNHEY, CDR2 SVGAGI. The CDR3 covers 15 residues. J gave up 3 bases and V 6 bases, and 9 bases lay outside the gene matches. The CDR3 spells CASSQGTALTDTQYF. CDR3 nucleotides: TGTGCCAGCAGCCAAGGGACAGCTTTAACAGATACGCAGTATTTT.

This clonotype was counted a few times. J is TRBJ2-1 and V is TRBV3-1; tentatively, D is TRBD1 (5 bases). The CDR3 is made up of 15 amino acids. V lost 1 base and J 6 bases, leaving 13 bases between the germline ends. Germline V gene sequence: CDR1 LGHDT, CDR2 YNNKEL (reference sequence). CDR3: CASSQAGASGNEQFF. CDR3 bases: TGTGCCAGCAGCCAAGCTGGGGCAAGTGGCAATGAGCAGTTCTTC.

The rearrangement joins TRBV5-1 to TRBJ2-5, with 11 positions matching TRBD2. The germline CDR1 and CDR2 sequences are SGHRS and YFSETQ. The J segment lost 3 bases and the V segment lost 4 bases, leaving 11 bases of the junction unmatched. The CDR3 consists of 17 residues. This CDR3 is CASSQQTSGTRKETQYF. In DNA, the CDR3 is TGCGCCAGCAGCCAACAGACTAGCGGGACTCGAAAAGAGACCCAGTACTTC.

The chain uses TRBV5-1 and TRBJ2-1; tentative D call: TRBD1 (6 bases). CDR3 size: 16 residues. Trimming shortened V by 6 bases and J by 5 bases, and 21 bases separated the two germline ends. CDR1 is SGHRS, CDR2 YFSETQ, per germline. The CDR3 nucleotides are TGCGCCAGCACTGAACCAGGGGAATATCCTAACAATGAGCAGTTCTTC. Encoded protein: CASTEPGEYPNNEQFF.

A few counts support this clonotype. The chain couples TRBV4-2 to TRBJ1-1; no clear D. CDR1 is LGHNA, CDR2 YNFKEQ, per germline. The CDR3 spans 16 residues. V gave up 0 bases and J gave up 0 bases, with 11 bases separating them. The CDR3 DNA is TGTGCCAGCAGCCAAGATAGTAAAACATTGAACACTGAAGCTTTCTTT. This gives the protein CASSQDSKTLNTEAFF.

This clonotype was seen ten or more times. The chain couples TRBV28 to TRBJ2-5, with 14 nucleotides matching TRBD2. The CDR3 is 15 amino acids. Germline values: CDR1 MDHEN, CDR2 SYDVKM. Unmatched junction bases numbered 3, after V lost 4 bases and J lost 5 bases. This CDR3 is CASSSGLAGAETQYF. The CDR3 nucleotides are TGTGCCAGCAGTTCGGGACTAGCGGGGGCGGAGACCCAGTACTTC.